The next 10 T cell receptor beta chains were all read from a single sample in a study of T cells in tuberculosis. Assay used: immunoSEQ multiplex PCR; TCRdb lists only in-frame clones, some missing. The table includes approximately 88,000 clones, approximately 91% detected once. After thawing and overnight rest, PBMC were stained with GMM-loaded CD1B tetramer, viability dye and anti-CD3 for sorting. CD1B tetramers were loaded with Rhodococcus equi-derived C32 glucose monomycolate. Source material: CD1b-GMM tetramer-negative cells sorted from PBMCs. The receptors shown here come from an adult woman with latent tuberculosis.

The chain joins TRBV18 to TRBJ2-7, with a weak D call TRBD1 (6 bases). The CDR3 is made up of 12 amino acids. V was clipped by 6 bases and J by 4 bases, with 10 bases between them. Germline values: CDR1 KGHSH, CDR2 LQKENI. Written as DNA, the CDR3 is TGTGCCAGCTCGGAAACAGGGTACGAGCAGTACTTC. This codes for CASSETGYEQYF. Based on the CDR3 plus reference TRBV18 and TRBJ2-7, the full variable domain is NAGVMQNPRHLVRRRGQEARLRCSPMKGHSHVYWYRQLPEEGLKFMVYLQKENIIDESGMPKERFSAEFPKEGPSILRIQQVVRGDSAAYFCASSETGYEQYFGPGTRLTVT.

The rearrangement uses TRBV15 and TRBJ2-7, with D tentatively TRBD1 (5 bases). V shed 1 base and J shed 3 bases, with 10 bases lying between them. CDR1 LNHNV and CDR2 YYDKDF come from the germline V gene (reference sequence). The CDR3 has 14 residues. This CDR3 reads CATSRATGNYEQYF. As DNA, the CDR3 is TGTGCCACCAGCAGAGCAACAGGAAACTACGAGCAGTACTTC.

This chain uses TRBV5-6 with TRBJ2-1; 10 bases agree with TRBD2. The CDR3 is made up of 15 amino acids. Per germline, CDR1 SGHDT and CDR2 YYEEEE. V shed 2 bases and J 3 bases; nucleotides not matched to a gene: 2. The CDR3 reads CASSFRTSGYNEQFF. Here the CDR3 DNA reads TGTGCCAGCAGCTTCCGGACTAGCGGCTACAATGAGCAGTTCTTC. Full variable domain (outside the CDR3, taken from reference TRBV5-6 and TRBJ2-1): DAGVTQSPTHLIKTRGQQVTLRCSPKSGHDTVSWYQQALGQGPQFIFQYYEEEERQRGNFPDRFSGHQFPNYSSELNVNALLLGDSALYLCASSFRTSGYNEQFFGPGTRLTVL.

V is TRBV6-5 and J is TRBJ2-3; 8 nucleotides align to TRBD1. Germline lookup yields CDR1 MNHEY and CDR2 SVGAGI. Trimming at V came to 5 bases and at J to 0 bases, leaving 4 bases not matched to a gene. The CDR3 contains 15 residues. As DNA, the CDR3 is TGTGCCAGCAGTAGAAGACAGGGGAGCACAGATACGCAGTATTTT. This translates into CASSRRQGSTDTQYF.

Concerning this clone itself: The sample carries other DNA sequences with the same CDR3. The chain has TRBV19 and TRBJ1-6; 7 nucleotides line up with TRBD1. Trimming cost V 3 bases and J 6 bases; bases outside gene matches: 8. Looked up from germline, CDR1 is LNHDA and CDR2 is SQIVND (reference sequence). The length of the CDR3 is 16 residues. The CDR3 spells CASSITGTVFNSPLHF. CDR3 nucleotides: TGTGCCAGTAGTATCACGGGGACAGTGTTTAATTCACCCCTCCACTTT.

CDR3 amino acids: CASSSTGSNTGELFF. In DNA form, the CDR3 reads TGTGCCAGCAGCTCGACAGGGTCTAACACCGGGGAGCTGTTTTTT. V usage is TRBV7-6 and J usage is TRBJ2-2; 7 bases are shared with TRBD1. V lost 4 bases and J lost 2; bases outside the gene matches: 4. The CDR3 consists of 15 residues. Per the germline V gene, CDR1 is SGHVS and CDR2 is FNYEAQ. The full variable domain, its missing parts supplied by reference TRBV7-6 and TRBJ2-2, is GAGVSQSPRYKVTKRGQDVALRCDPISGHVSLYWYRQALGQGPEFLTYFNYEAQQDKSGLPNDRFSAERPEGSISTLTIQRTEQRDSAMYRCASSSTGSNTGELFFGEGSRLTVL.

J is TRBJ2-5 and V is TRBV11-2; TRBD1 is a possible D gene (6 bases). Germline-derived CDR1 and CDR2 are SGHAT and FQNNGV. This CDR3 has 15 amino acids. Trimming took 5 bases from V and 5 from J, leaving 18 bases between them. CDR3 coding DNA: TGTGCCAGCAGCCCCCCTTTAGAGGGGGTGGAGACCCAGTACTTC. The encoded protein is CASSPPLEGVETQYF.

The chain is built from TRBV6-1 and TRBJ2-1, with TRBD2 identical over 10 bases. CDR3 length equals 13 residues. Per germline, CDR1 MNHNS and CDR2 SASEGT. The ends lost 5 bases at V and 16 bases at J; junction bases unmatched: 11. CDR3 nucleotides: TGTGCCAGCAGTCCTCCACAGCGGGGGGGCCGATTCTTC. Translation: CASSPPQRGGRFF.

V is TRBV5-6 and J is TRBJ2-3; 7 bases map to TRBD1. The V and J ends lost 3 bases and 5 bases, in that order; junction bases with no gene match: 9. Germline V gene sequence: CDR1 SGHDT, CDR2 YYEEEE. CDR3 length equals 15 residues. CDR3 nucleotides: TGTGCCAGCAGCTCCACAGGGGAAGGAGGAGATACGCAGTATTTT. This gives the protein CASSSTGEGGDTQYF.

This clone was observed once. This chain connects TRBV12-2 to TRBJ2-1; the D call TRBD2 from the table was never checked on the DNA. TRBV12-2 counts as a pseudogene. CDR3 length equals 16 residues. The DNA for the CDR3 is TGTGCAAGTCGCTTAGATCCCGGGGGGGCCGTCAATGAGCAGTTCTTC. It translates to CASRLDPGGAVNEQFF.